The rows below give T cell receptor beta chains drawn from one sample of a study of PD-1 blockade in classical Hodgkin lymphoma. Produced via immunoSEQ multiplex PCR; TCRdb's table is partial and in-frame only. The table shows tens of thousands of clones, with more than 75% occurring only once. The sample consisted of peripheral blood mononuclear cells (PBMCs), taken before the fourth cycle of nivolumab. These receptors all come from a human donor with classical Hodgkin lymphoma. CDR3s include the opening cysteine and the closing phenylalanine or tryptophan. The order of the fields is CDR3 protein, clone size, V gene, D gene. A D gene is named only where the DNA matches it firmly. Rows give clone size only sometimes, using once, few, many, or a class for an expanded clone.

CASSENFRDRRTDTQYF | NA | TRBV6-1 | TRBD1
CASSFSQDGYTF | NA | TRBV7-9 | NA
CASSERSLGADEQFF | NA | TRBV6-1 | NA
CAWSVLGRGSAETQYF | NA | TRBV30 | TRBD1
CSATGPTNTGELFF | NA | TRBV29-1 | NA
CASSLEGSYGYTF | once | TRBV5-1 | NA
CAWSARWDTEAFF | NA | TRBV30 | NA
CASKSGSTNEKLFF | NA | TRBV6-1 | NA
CASNPAGQGNEKLFF | NA | TRBV19 | TRBD1
CASSQDSQDRNTIYF | NA | TRBV4-2 | NA
CASSRPEVFMTGGNQPQHF | NA | TRBV19 | TRBD1
CASRINRNYGYTF | NA | TRBV27 | NA
CASTLDGQGGEQFF | NA | TRBV4-1 | TRBD1
CASSPEQGHQPQHF | NA | TRBV18 | TRBD1
CASSQDPAGPEQYF | NA | TRBV4-2 | NA
CASRAARAGHGYTF | NA | TRBV2 | NA
CASSLTGVEAFF | NA | TRBV14 | TRBD1
CASSPPGARKDTQYF | NA | TRBV18 | NA
CASRQGHSYNSPLHF | NA | TRBV28 | NA
CAVDRGNQPQHF | NA | TRBV28 | TRBD1
CASSLMVRDFYNEQFF | NA | TRBV5-5 | NA
CASTKRGTSTDTQYF | NA | TRBV27 | TRBD2
CASSPRTGRANNEQFF | NA | TRBV19 | NA
CASSRETSPSNEQFF | NA | TRBV23-1 | TRBD2
CASSLFPQGGVGELFF | NA | TRBV27 | NA
CASSALAGGQNEQFF | NA | TRBV5-1 | TRBD2
CSTWVGSSYNEQFF | NA | TRBV29-1 | NA
CASSIKGEAFF | NA | TRBV19 | NA
CASNAGGSSYNEQFF | NA | TRBV9 | NA
CASSLFVVDRATEAFF | NA | TRBV5-5 | TRBD1
CASSVGGRHEQFF | NA | TRBV5-8 | NA
CASSGQPNSPLHF | NA | TRBV6-1 | NA
CASSGQGGQPQHF | NA | TRBV6-5 | TRBD1